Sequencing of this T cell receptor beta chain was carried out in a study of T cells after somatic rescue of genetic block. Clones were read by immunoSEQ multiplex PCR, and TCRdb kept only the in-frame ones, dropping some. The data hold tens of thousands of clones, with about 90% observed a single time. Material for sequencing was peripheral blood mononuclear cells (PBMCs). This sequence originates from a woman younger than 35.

The CDR3 DNA reads as TGTGCCAGCAGCTTCCCCCGGGACATCACGGGGGATGAGCAGTTCTTC. Protein: CASSFPRDITGDEQFF. V and J are TRBV5-4 and TRBJ2-1; D is perhaps TRBD1 or TRBD2 (6 bases each). The CDR3 is 16 amino acids. The germline V gene has CDR1 SGHNT and CDR2 YYREEE (reference sequence). V was pared by 2 bases and J by 8 bases, with 20 bases between.